This TCR beta chain was observed in a study of shared clonotypes between healthy human individuals. Across the study: Each donor's CD8 memory used one plate, CD8 naive two, each CD4 subset three. General observations from the study: Sorted-subset sequencing, rarefaction showed, was incomplete despite large depth. On the whole, naive subsets had larger estimated richness than memory subsets had.

CDR3 length: 15 residues. Between the trimmed V and J ends, which lost 1 base and 0 bases, there was a span of 8 bases. The V gene's germline CDR1 is SGHAT and CDR2 FQNNGV. With regard to this clone: Its antigen is currently unknown.

Execution of the assay was at deep level. The repertoire was sequenced with immunoSEQ multiplex PCR; TCRdb's copy has only in-frame clones and lacks some. In the table there are 180,000 or so clones, over 80% of which are singletons. The clonotype was recovered from a woman in her 30s in good health. The gene calls are TRBV11-2 and TRBJ2-3; D is ambiguous. What was sequenced was naive CD4+ T cells sorted from blood. Stated subset: CD45RA+ positively selected. In DNA, the CDR3 is TGTGCCAGCAGCTTAGCTTCCTCTAGCACAGATACGCAGTATTTT. This gives the protein CASSLASSSTDTQYF.